This TCR beta chain was recorded in a study of blood T cell repertoires in COVID-19. V lost 1 base, J lost 3 bases, and 9 bases stayed unmatched. CDR1 is MNHEY and CDR2 is SMNVEV in the germline V gene (reference sequence). The CDR3 runs to 16 residues. The data were produced by immunoSEQ multiplex PCR, yet TCRdb's version contains in-frame clones alone and is incomplete. This repertoire shows about 150,000 clones, around 83% found once; its top ten account for approximately 9.7%. The chain is built from TRBV27 and TRBJ2-7; 7 nucleotides line up with TRBD1. This receptor was identified in a woman aged 45-60 years with acute or convalescent COVID-19. The sequencing input was peripheral blood. The CDR3 DNA is TGTGCCAGCAGTTTATTAGGGACAGCGACGATCTACGAGCAGTACTTC. Translating gives CASSLLGTATIYEQYF.